The 3 T cell receptor beta chains listed next were all sequenced from one sample in a study of blood T cell repertoires in COVID-19. Libraries were prepared by immunoSEQ multiplex PCR; TCRdb keeps only in-frame clonotypes and omits some of them. Among some 69,000 clones listed, roughly 79% were seen once. The sequenced material came from peripheral blood. The receptor source for this set is a man in his sixties with acute or convalescent COVID-19.

This chain connects TRBV5-1 to TRBJ2-1; TRBD1 agrees at 8 bases. The CDR3 has 15 residues. Germline V lookup: CDR1 SGHRS, CDR2 YFSETQ. V lost 0 bases to trimming and J lost 4 bases; unmatched junction nucleotides: 3. This CDR3 is CASSLAGTGYNEQFF. CDR3 DNA sequence: TGCGCCAGCAGCTTGGCCGGGACAGGATACAATGAGCAGTTCTTC. Full variable domain (outside the CDR3, taken from reference TRBV5-1 and TRBJ2-1): KAGVTQTPRYLIKTRGQQVTLSCSPISGHRSVSWYQQTPGQGLQFLFEYFSETQRNKGNFPGRFSGRQFSNSRSEMNVSTLELGDSALYLCASSLAGTGYNEQFFGPGTRLTVL.

This rearrangement joins TRBV2 to TRBJ1-5; 7 bases are shared with TRBD1. J lost 5 bases, V lost 6 bases, and 7 bases had no gene match. Looked up from germline, CDR1 is SNHLY and CDR2 is FYNNEI. The CDR3 contains 14 residues. The CDR3: CASSDRTGDQPQHF. For the CDR3, the DNA is TGTGCCAGCAGCGATCGGACAGGAGATCAGCCCCAGCATTTT.

CDR3 sequence (DNA): TGTGCCAGCAGCGTAGGCAGTCTCAACACCGGGGAGCTGTTTTTT. Residues: CASSVGSLNTGELFF. The rearrangement joins TRBV9 to TRBJ2-2; D remains unclear. V lost 0 bases and J lost 2, with 8 bases in between. The CDR3 spans 15 residues. The germline V gene encodes CDR1 SGDLS and CDR2 YYNGEE.